A selection of T cell receptor beta chains follows, all from one sample in a study of OX40 agonist ivuxolimab in advanced cancers. Libraries were prepared by immunoSEQ multiplex PCR; TCRdb keeps only in-frame clonotypes and omits some of them. Here the sample spans roughly 59,000 clones, roughly 90% being singletons. The sequencing used CD4+ or CD8+ T cells sorted from blood, collected in a trial of the OX40 agonist ivuxolimab. These receptors all come from an adult with an advanced solid tumor such as melanoma, head and neck, liver or kidney cancer. The CDR3 runs from the conserved cysteine through the conserved F or W. The D gene is left open where the match is weak. Only part of the rows carry a size: once, few, many, or a class if the clone is expanded.

>.|TRBJ2-7|TRBV5-1|TRBD1
CASSEGDRGYEQYF
TGCGCCAGCAGCGAAGGGGACAGGGGATACGAGCAGTACTTC
>.|TRBJ2-7|TRBV10-3|TRBD2
CAISESAGRGEQYF
TGTGCCATCAGTGAGTCAGCGGGGCGAGGAGAGCAGTACTTC
>once|TRBJ2-1|TRBV5-1|TRBD2
CASRYLAGGSGEQFF
TGCGCCAGCCGCTATCTAGCGGGAGGGTCCGGTGAGCAGTTCTTC
>.|TRBJ2-3|TRBV10-1|TRBD2
CASRGTSGGTDTQYF
TGCGCCAGCCGAGGGACTAGCGGGGGCACAGATACGCAGTATTTT
>.|TRBJ1-5|TRBV19|.
CASSIGAVNQPQHF
TGTGCCAGTAGTATAGGGGCAGTAAATCAGCCCCAGCATTTT
>.|TRBJ1-1|TRBV6-5|.
CASSGELNTEAFF
TGTGCCAGCTCAGGGGAGCTGAACACTGAAGCTTTCTTT
>.|TRBJ1-5|TRBV5-4|.
CASSLFGNQPQHF
TGTGCCAGCAGCTTGTTCGGCAATCAGCCCCAGCATTTT
>.|TRBJ1-3|TRBV29-1|.
CSVGQNGNTIYF
TGCAGCGTTGGGCAGAATGGAAACACCATATATTTT
>.|TRBJ2-3|TRBV15|TRBD2
CATSSSLAGDAVGTDTQYF
TGTGCCACCAGCTCTTCTCTAGCGGGGGATGCAGTCGGCACAGATACGCAGTATTTT
>.|TRBJ1-4|TRBV28|.
CASSFSVDGASKFKTNEKLFF
TGTGCCAGCAGTTTCTCCGTTGACGGAGCCTCCAAATTTAAAACTAATGAAAAACTGTTTTTT
>few|TRBJ2-7|TRBV19|.
CASKVETGSYEQYF
TGTGCCAGTAAAGTTGAGACGGGGTCCTACGAGCAGTACTTC
>.|TRBJ2-7|TRBV30|.
CACRPEMRYEQYF
TGTGCCTGCCGACCGGAAATGAGGTACGAGCAGTACTTC
>.|TRBJ2-7|TRBV27|TRBD1
CASSFDRGPSYEQYF
TGTGCCAGCAGTTTCGACAGGGGGCCCTCCTACGAGCAGTACTTC
>.|TRBJ2-1|TRBV18|.
CASSLNRNEQFF
TGTGCCAGCTCACTCAACAGGAATGAGCAGTTCTTC
>.|TRBJ1-4|TRBV21-1|.
CASSTTGREEKLFF
TGTGCCAGCAGCACTACAGGGAGAGAAGAAAAACTGTTTTTT
>.|TRBJ1-2|TRBV4-2|.
CASSQDGEGLEGYTF
TGTGCCAGCAGCCAAGATGGGGAGGGGCTGGAGGGCTACACCTTC
>.|TRBJ2-1|TRBV14|.
CASSQDRAYNEQFF
TGTGCCAGCAGCCAAGATAGGGCTTACAATGAGCAGTTCTTC
>.|TRBJ2-3|TRBV10-3|.
CAISEGSRADTQYF
TGTGCCATCAGTGAGGGGTCACGGGCAGATACGCAGTATTTT
>.|TRBJ2-1|TRBV19|.
CASSIYNSGNNEQFF
TGTGCCAGTAGTATATATAACAGTGGAAATAATGAGCAGTTCTTC
>once|TRBJ2-7|TRBV27|.
CASKSGGAVEQYF
TGTGCCAGCAAATCTGGGGGTGCCGTCGAGCAGTACTTC
>few|TRBJ1-1|TRBV4-2|.
CASSQVGGGTEAFF
TGTGCCAGCAGCCAAGTCGGGGGAGGGACTGAAGCTTTCTTT
>.|TRBJ1-5|TRBV6-5|TRBD1
CASSRQGFQPQHF
TGTGCCAGCAGTCGACAGGGATTTCAGCCCCAGCATTTT
>.|TRBJ2-2|TRBV7-6|TRBD2
CASSPNSGGTGELFF
TGTGCCAGCAGCCCGAACAGCGGGGGAACCGGGGAGCTGTTTTTT
>.|TRBJ1-1|TRBV11-2|.
CASSPNNGLGQEAFF
TGTGCCAGCAGCCCCAACAACGGTTTAGGACAGGAAGCTTTCTTT
>.|TRBJ2-1|TRBV7-2|TRBD1
CASSPTGDLYNEQFF
TGTGCCAGCAGCCCGACAGGGGACCTATACAATGAGCAGTTCTTC
>.|TRBJ2-5|TRBV5-6|TRBD2
CASSGLAGGEGETQYF
TGTGCCAGCAGCGGACTAGCGGGAGGGGAGGGAGAGACCCAGTACTTC
>.|TRBJ1-5|TRBV10-3|.
CAISESGGSDNQPQHF
TGTGCCATCAGTGAGTCTGGGGGTAGTGACAATCAGCCCCAGCATTTT
>.|TRBJ2-1|TRBV5-1|.
CASSLGLNEQFF
TGCGCCAGCAGCTTGGGACTTAATGAGCAGTTCTTC
>once|TRBJ2-7|TRBV15|TRBD1
CATGQGTYEQYF
TGTGCCACGGGACAGGGCACCTACGAGCAGTACTTC
>once|TRBJ1-6|TRBV2|.
CASSVTGGWNSPLHF
TGTGCCAGCAGTGTAACTGGGGGCTGGAATTCACCCCTCCACTTT
>.|TRBJ2-2|TRBV29-1|.
CSVVDTGELFF
TGCAGCGTTGTTGACACCGGGGAGCTGTTTTTT
>once|TRBJ2-6|TRBV6-1|.
CASINPSGANVLTF
TGTGCCAGCATAAATCCATCTGGGGCCAACGTCCTGACTTTC
>.|TRBJ1-1|TRBV29-1|.
CSVATGSAEAFF
TGCAGCGTGGCTACAGGGTCGGCTGAAGCTTTCTTT
>.|TRBJ2-1|TRBV19|TRBD2
CASSTLHFSGVGENEQFF
TGTGCCAGTAGTACCCTCCATTTTAGCGGGGTGGGCGAGAATGAGCAGTTCTTC
>.|TRBJ1-6|TRBV10-3|.
CAIAQGQNSPLHF
TGTGCCATCGCCCAGGGGCAGAATTCACCCCTCCACTTT
>.|TRBJ2-3|TRBV5-1|TRBD1
CASSYFPGQGFADTQYF
TGCGCCAGCAGCTATTTCCCGGGACAGGGGTTTGCAGATACGCAGTATTTT
>.|TRBJ2-1|TRBV30|TRBD2
CAWTGLAGAGNEQFF
TGTGCCTGGACAGGACTAGCGGGAGCGGGAAATGAGCAGTTCTTC
>.|TRBJ2-5|TRBV10-3|.
CAISESMGRETQYF
TGTGCCATCAGTGAGTCTATGGGACGAGAGACCCAGTACTTC
>.|TRBJ1-2|TRBV5-8|.
CASSLTANYGYTF
TGTGCCAGCAGCCTTACAGCGAACTATGGCTACACCTTC
>.|TRBJ2-2|TRBV19|.
CASSILTGSANTGELFF
TGTGCCAGTAGTATCCTTACAGGAAGTGCGAACACCGGGGAGCTGTTTTTT
>few|TRBJ1-1|TRBV29-1|.
CSVGGVPTEAFF
TGCAGCGTTGGAGGCGTCCCCACTGAAGCTTTCTTT
>.|TRBJ1-4|TRBV5-4|.
CASSPRPQDSPNEKLFF
TGTGCCAGCAGCCCACGACCCCAGGACAGCCCCAATGAAAAACTGTTTTTT
>.|TRBJ2-1|TRBV15|TRBD1
CATSRVPGTGGIEQFF
TGTGCCACCAGCAGAGTTCCCGGGACAGGGGGCATTGAGCAGTTCTTC
>.|TRBJ2-5|TRBV4-1|.
CASSQEVVLFQYF
TGCGCCAGCAGCCAAGAGGTGGTTTTATTCCAGTACTTC
>.|TRBJ1-1|TRBV27|TRBD1
CASSGIQGANTEAFF
TGTGCCAGCAGTGGCATTCAGGGGGCAAACACTGAAGCTTTCTTT
>.|TRBJ2-7|TRBV7-9|.
CASSDYGPVPSEQYF
TGTGCCAGCAGCGACTACGGCCCAGTCCCCAGCGAGCAGTACTTC
>.|TRBJ2-7|TRBV25-1|.
CASSLDSTQTYEQYF
TGTGCCAGCAGCCTCGACAGTACGCAAACCTACGAGCAGTACTTC
>.|TRBJ1-4|TRBV6-1|TRBD1
CASSTGGNEKLFF
TGTGCCAGCTCGACAGGGGGCAATGAAAAACTGTTTTTT
>.|TRBJ2-3|TRBV11-1|TRBD1
CASSPRQGNADTQYF
TGTGCCAGCAGCCCTAGACAGGGGAACGCGGATACGCAGTATTTT
>.|TRBJ2-5|TRBV10-1|TRBD2
CASSAGVVAGQETQYF
TGCGCCAGCAGTGCGGGAGTGGTAGCGGGGCAAGAGACCCAGTACTTC